The 27 T cell receptor beta chains reported below all come from one sample, sequenced in a study of T cell clonotyping in hematopoietic cell transplantation. Specified time point: recipient sample about 28 days before transplant, after cytoreduction. Using immunoSEQ multiplex PCR, the repertoire was profiled, and TCRdb retains in-frame clones only, with some absent. The profile covers 75,000 to 95,000 clones, with 90% to 96% appearing a single time and under 2% taken by the ten largest. The sequences come from peripheral blood mononuclear cells, collected before stem cell transplant. Source of these receptors: a woman between 45 and 60 years old with acute myeloid leukemia. Some clones in this sample may be carry-over from other donors' samples.

This chain connects TRBV20-1 to TRBJ1-2; the D gene is possibly TRBD1 (5 bases). The V and J ends lost 4 bases and 6 bases respectively, with 9 bases between them. The CDR3 consists of 11 residues. The germline V gene encodes CDR1 DFQATT and CDR2 SNEGSKA (reference sequence). The CDR3 bases are TGCAGTGCTACAGGGATGCATGGCTACACCTTC. It codes for CSATGMHGYTF.

V gene TRBV30 combines with J gene TRBJ1-2, with D perhaps matching TRBD1 (6 bases). This CDR3 has 14 residues. Germline CDR1 and CDR2: GTSNPN and SVGIG (reference sequence). Trimming took 2 bases from V and 7 from J, leaving 17 bases between them. The CDR3 sequence is CAWSTSRGGSGYTF. CDR3 in DNA: TGTGCCTGGAGTACTTCTAGGGGGGGGAGTGGCTACACCTTC.

The J gene is TRBJ2-7, the V gene TRBV6-1; 8 bases match TRBD1. The junction had 11 bases not matched to a gene; V was cut back by 3 bases and J by 4 bases. This CDR3 has 16 residues. Germline values: CDR1 MNHNS, CDR2 SASEGT. The CDR3 nucleotides are TGTGCCAGCAGTGACGGGGCGCCAGGGGGCTCGTACGAGCAGTACTTC. Protein product: CASSDGAPGGSYEQYF.

The rearrangement joins TRBV6-1 to TRBJ2-7; TRBD2 matches at 9 bases. Per the germline V gene, CDR1 is MNHNS and CDR2 is SASEGT. With 0 bases clipped from V and 2 bases from J, the junction kept 5 bases outside the gene matches. This CDR3 is 16 amino acids long. CDR3 sequence reads: CASSEAFLAGPYEQYF. The CDR3 DNA follows: TGTGCCAGCAGTGAAGCGTTTCTAGCGGGGCCCTACGAGCAGTACTTC.

The rearrangement uses TRBV6-5 and TRBJ2-3; the D gene could be TRBD1 or TRBD2 (5 bases each). Deletions cut 2 bases from V and 3 bases from J, with 12 bases between. The CDR3 is 15 amino acids. Germline loops: CDR1 MNHEY, CDR2 SVGAGI. The CDR3 protein is CASSYGGGMTDTQYF. The DNA for the CDR3 is TGTGCCAGCAGTTACGGTGGGGGAATGACAGATACGCAGTATTTT.

The V call is TRBV2, the J call TRBJ2-3; unclear D gene. Trimming pared 3 bases from V and 0 bases from J, leaving 7 bases between. The CDR3 covers 14 residues. The germline V gene has CDR1 SNHLY and CDR2 FYNNEI. CDR3 sequence: CASSDGTSTDTQYF. For the CDR3, the DNA is TGTGCCAGCAGTGACGGAACTAGCACAGATACGCAGTATTTT.

The rearrangement uses TRBV10-3 and TRBJ2-1, with 8 bases aligning to TRBD1. The CDR3 extends over 15 amino acids. V lost 6 bases, J lost 5 bases, and 9 bases stayed unmatched. Germline CDR1 and CDR2: ENHRY and SYGVKD. The CDR3 coding sequence is TGTGCCATCAGCGCGACGGACAGGGAGAACAATGAGCAGTTCTTC. Encoded protein: CAISATDRENNEQFF.

V and J are TRBV6-1 and TRBJ1-1; D remains unclear. The germline gives CDR1 MNHNS, CDR2 SASEGT. This CDR3 region has 14 residues. The germline V and J ends were trimmed by 4 bases and 6 bases, with 15 bases remaining between them. CDR3 sequence reads: CASSGVGGIAEAFF. DNA for the CDR3: TGTGCCAGCAGTGGAGTAGGAGGCATTGCTGAAGCTTTCTTT.

This rearrangement joins TRBV27 to TRBJ1-1, with 8 bases matching TRBD1. The germline V gene has CDR1 MNHEY and CDR2 SMNVEV (reference sequence). The CDR3 contains 13 residues. V lost 3 bases, J lost 7 bases, and 4 bases stayed unmatched. CDR3 nucleotide sequence: TGTGCCAGCAGTTTGTCGACAGGGGATGAAGCTTTCTTT. This codes for CASSLSTGDEAFF.

The chain employs TRBV9 and TRBJ1-1, with TRBD1 as a possible D gene (6 bases). The germline V and J ends were trimmed by 3 bases and 0 bases, with 15 bases remaining between them. Germline V lookup: CDR1 SGDLS, CDR2 YYNGEE. The CDR3 covers 16 residues. The CDR3 loop reads CASSALGQTMNTEAFF. In DNA form, the CDR3 reads TGTGCCAGCAGCGCCCTCGGACAGACGATGAACACTGAAGCTTTCTTT. Full variable domain (rest looked up from reference TRBV9 and TRBJ1-1): DSGVTQTPKHLITATGQRVTLRCSPRSGDLSVYWYQQSLDQGLQFLIQYYNGEERAKGNILERFSAQQFPDLHSELNLSSLELGDSALYFCASSALGQTMNTEAFFGQGTRLTVV.

The rearrangement links TRBV25-1 to TRBJ2-7, with 8 bases aligning to TRBD1. V was clipped by 2 bases and J by 3 bases; unmatched bases: 3. CDR1 MGHDK and CDR2 SYGVNS come from the germline V gene. The CDR3 totals 14 residues. CDR3 residues: CASSELGQGYEQYF. Written as DNA, the CDR3 is TGTGCCAGCAGTGAACTCGGACAGGGCTACGAGCAGTACTTC.

The J gene is TRBJ1-1, the V gene TRBV6-5; D possibly corresponds to TRBD1 (5 bases). V lost 1 base to trimming and J lost 2 bases, with 11 bases between them. Germline CDR1 and CDR2: MNHEY and SVGAGI. The CDR3 totals 15 residues. The CDR3 nucleotides are TGTGCCAGCAGTTACTATCTTCGGGACAACACTGAAGCTTTCTTT. It translates to CASSYYLRDNTEAFF.

The V call is TRBV7-8, the J call TRBJ1-6; TRBD1 matches 9 bases. Germline V CDR1 and CDR2: SGHVS, FQNEAQ. This CDR3 comprises 14 residues. V lost 4 bases to trimming and J lost 5 bases; unmatched junction nucleotides: 0. DNA for the CDR3: TGTGCCAGCAGCTGGACAGGGGATAATTCACCCCTCCACTTT. Translation: CASSWTGDNSPLHF.

This clone was observed a few times. The chain combines TRBV30 with TRBJ1-3; D not resolved. The CDR3 contains 13 residues. V dropped 2 bases and J dropped 8 bases, with 13 bases sitting between them. CDR1 GTSNPN and CDR2 SVGIG come from the germline V gene (reference sequence). The CDR3 region has the DNA TGTGCCTGGAGTTTACTGATTGAGGACACCATATATTTT. Translated, it gives CAWSLLIEDTIYF.

The genes are TRBV19 and TRBJ2-5; D is unclear. The germline gives CDR1 LNHDA, CDR2 SQIVND (reference sequence). V was clipped by 3 bases and J by 3 bases, with 8 bases between them. The CDR3 covers 13 residues. CDR3 nucleotides: TGTGCCAGTAGTATTCAAAGGAAAGAGACCCAGTACTTC. Protein product: CASSIQRKETQYF.

V gene TRBV28 combines with J gene TRBJ2-1; maybe TRBD2 (5 bases). The germline CDR1 and CDR2 sequences are MDHEN and SYDVKM. Trimming took 2 bases from V and 10 from J, leaving 12 bases between them. The CDR3 extends over 13 amino acids. Written as DNA, the CDR3 is TGTGCCAGCAGTTTACTAGCTGTTGGGGAGCAGTTCTTC. Translation: CASSLLAVGEQFF.

The CDR3 DNA reads TGTGCCAGCGGTCCCTGGCTAGCGGGAATCGGGGAGCTGTTTTTT. This gives the protein CASGPWLAGIGELFF. The chain couples TRBV6-5 to TRBJ2-2; 9 positions match TRBD2. The CDR3 has 15 residues. The J segment lost 7 bases and the V segment lost 8 bases, leaving 11 bases of the junction unmatched. Germline CDR1 is MNHEY and CDR2 is SVGAGI.

The V call is TRBV4-2, the J call TRBJ1-3; tentative D call: TRBD1 (5 bases). Looked up from germline, CDR1 is LGHNA and CDR2 is YNFKEQ. Trimming left V 1 base short and J 2 bases short, with 12 bases between. The CDR3 loop spans 16 amino acids. Written as DNA, the CDR3 is TGTGCCAGCAGCCAAGTTGCAGGGTCAACTGGAAACACCATATATTTT. Encoded protein: CASSQVAGSTGNTIYF.

The V call is TRBV28, the J call TRBJ1-2; tentatively, D is TRBD1 (6 bases). This CDR3 contains 13 residues. Germline CDR1 is MDHEN and CDR2 is SYDVKM. Trimming stripped 6 bases from V and 2 bases from J, with 10 bases between. The CDR3 is CASRGTGNYGYTF. The CDR3 nucleotides are TGTGCCAGCAGGGGAACAGGGAACTATGGCTACACCTTC.

The chain is built from TRBV30 and TRBJ1-1; D remains ambiguous. The V gene lost 0 bases and the J gene lost 5 bases, with 19 bases spanning the gap. The CDR3 covers 16 residues. Per the germline V gene, CDR1 is GTSNPN and CDR2 is SVGIG (reference sequence). The CDR3 here is CAWSVYSGGLRTEAFF. The CDR3 nucleotides are TGTGCCTGGAGTGTATATTCGGGAGGTCTTCGGACTGAAGCTTTCTTT.

The rearrangement joins TRBV14 to TRBJ1-4; D gene unclear. Germline V CDR1 and CDR2: SGHDN, FVKESK. This CDR3 comprises 14 residues. Deletions cut 1 base from V and 7 bases from J, with 10 bases between. DNA of the CDR3: TGTGCCAGCAGCCAAGGTTTGAGTGGTGAAAAACTGTTTTTT. This sequence encodes CASSQGLSGEKLFF.

The rearrangement uses TRBV2 and TRBJ1-2; D ambiguous. V lost 8 bases, J lost 3 bases, and 19 bases lay in between. In germline, CDR1 is SNHLY, CDR2 FYNNEI. This CDR3 spans 15 amino acids. The CDR3 protein is CASRNAGTIYYGYTF. CDR3 in DNA: TGTGCCAGCCGAAACGCCGGCACTATATACTATGGCTACACCTTC.

This clone was picked up a small number of times. The V call is TRBV6-5, the J call TRBJ2-3; maybe TRBD2 (6 bases). Germline V gene data show CDR1 as MNHEY and CDR2 as SVGAGI. Trimming removed 8 bases from V and 2 bases from J, with 8 bases in between. The CDR3 has 12 amino acids. The CDR3 spells CASGGDTDTQYF. Here the CDR3 DNA reads TGTGCCAGCGGCGGGGACACAGATACGCAGTATTTT.

V is TRBV6-5 and J is TRBJ1-3; perhaps TRBD1 as D (6 bases). The length of the CDR3 is 16 residues. Germline assignment: CDR1 MNHEY and CDR2 SVGAGI. Trimming cost V 4 bases and J 0 bases, with 13 bases left between them. CDR3 bases: TGTGCCAGCAGTTCCACGCTGACAGGCTCTGGAAACACCATATATTTT. Its translation is CASSSTLTGSGNTIYF.

This clone has a single count. V is TRBV2 and J is TRBJ1-4, with D perhaps TRBD1 (5 bases). V was trimmed by 0 bases and J by 10 bases, leaving 9 bases between them. This CDR3 has 13 residues. Per the germline V gene, CDR1 is SNHLY and CDR2 is FYNNEI. CDR3 sequence (DNA): TGTGCCAGCAGTGAAGCTTTCGGGGGAAAACTGTTTTTT. Its translation is CASSEAFGGKLFF.

V gene TRBV12-5 combines with J gene TRBJ1-2; the D gene is possibly TRBD1 (6 bases). With 1 base removed from V and 7 bases from J, the gap between germline ends came to 13 bases. CDR3 length: 14 amino acids. Germline V gives CDR1 LGHNT, CDR2 FRNRAP. The CDR3 region is CASGLGQALTGYTF. CDR3 coding DNA: TGTGCTAGTGGTTTGGGACAGGCGCTAACTGGCTACACCTTC.

This clone was seen only once. V is TRBV30 and J is TRBJ1-5, with D possibly matching TRBD1 (6 bases). The V and J ends lost 1 base and 6 bases respectively, with 7 bases between them. The CDR3 spans 12 residues. Germline V gene lookup returns CDR1 GTSNPN and CDR2 SVGIG (reference sequence). DNA of the CDR3: TGTGCCTGGAGTGGGGGGCCTCAGCCCCAGCATTTT. It specifies CAWSGGPQPQHF. The whole variable domain, remainder taken from reference TRBV30 and TRBJ1-5, is SQTIHQWPATLVQPVGSPLSLECTVEGTSNPNLYWYRQAAGRGLQLLFYSVGIGQISSEVPQNLSASRPQDRQFILSSKKLLLSDSGFYLCAWSGGPQPQHFGDGTRLSIL.